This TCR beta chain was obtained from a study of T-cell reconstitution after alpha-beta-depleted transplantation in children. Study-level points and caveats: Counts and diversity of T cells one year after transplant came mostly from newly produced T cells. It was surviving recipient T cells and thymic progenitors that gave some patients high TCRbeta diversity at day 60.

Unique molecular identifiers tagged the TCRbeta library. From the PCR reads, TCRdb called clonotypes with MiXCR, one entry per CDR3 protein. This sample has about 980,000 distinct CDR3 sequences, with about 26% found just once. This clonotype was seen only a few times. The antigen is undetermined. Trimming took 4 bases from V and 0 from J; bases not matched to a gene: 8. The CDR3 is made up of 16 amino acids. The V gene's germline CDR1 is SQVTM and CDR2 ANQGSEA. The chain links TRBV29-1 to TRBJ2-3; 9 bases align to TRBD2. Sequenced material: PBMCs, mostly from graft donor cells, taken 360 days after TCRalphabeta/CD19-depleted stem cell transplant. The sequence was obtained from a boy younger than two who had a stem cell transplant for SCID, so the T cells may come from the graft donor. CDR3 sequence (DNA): TGCAGCGTTGTTAGCGGGGGACCCTTTAGCACAGATACGCAGTATTTT. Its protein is CSVVSGGPFSTDTQYF.